This TCR beta chain was sequenced in a study of blood T cell repertoires in COVID-19. Whole-study context: In each case, the material was cDNA or gDNA derived from T cells, B-cell-depleted T cells, or PBMCs.

This table comes from immunoSEQ multiplex PCR, and its TCRdb copy is limited to in-frame clones, with some not included. Counted here are about 85,000 clones, 90% occurring once; the ten biggest clones make up 4.3%. This CDR3 is 15 amino acids long. After removal of 4 bases from V and 5 bases from J, the junction contained 8 bases not matched to a gene. Germline V CDR1 and CDR2: SQVTM, ANQGSEA. This chain links TRBV29-1 with TRBJ1-2; 12 positions agree with TRBD1. The TCR comes from a woman at least 80 years old with active or convalescent COVID-19. The sequenced material came from peripheral blood. The CDR3 is CSVVHLGQGAYGYTF. Here the CDR3 DNA reads TGCAGCGTTGTACACTTGGGACAGGGGGCATATGGCTACACCTTC.